The 15 T cell receptor beta chains below were found in one sample sequenced in a study of blood T cell repertoires in COVID-19. Libraries were prepared by immunoSEQ multiplex PCR; TCRdb keeps only in-frame clonotypes and omits some of them. This sample has 310,000 or so clones, with more than 70% found just once. Sequencing was carried out using peripheral blood. The receptors shown here come from a woman in her 50s with acute or convalescent COVID-19.

The CDR3 loop is CASSYQDSNTGELFF. CDR3 bases: TGTGCCAGCAGTTACCAGGACAGCAACACCGGGGAGCTGTTTTTT. The rearrangement uses TRBV6-6 and TRBJ2-2; D may be TRBD1 (6 bases). Germline CDR1 reads MNHNY; CDR2 reads SVGAGI (reference sequence). The CDR3 sequence is 15 residues long. V lost 2 bases and J lost 2, with 9 bases in between.

This CDR3 is CSASIAVNTGELFF. Here the CDR3 DNA reads TGCAGTGCTAGTATAGCGGTGAACACCGGGGAGCTGTTTTTT. The V and J genes are TRBV20-1 and TRBJ2-2; TRBD2 is a possible D gene (6 bases). CDR1 and CDR2 (germline): DFQATT, SNEGSKA (reference sequence). Trimming took 3 bases from V and 1 from J, leaving 9 bases between them. This CDR3 has 14 amino acids.

V usage is TRBV6-6 and J usage is TRBJ1-3, with 9 nucleotides matching TRBD1. Trimming removed 4 bases from V and 8 bases from J; junction bases left unmatched: 6. The length of the CDR3 is 14 residues. The germline V gene encodes CDR1 MNHNY and CDR2 SVGAGI (reference sequence). In DNA form, the CDR3 reads TGTGCCAGCAGTTCCGCGACAGGGGGGTACACCATATATTTT. Its protein product is CASSSATGGYTIYF.

The J gene is TRBJ2-7, the V gene TRBV27; D unresolved. Looked up from germline, CDR1 is MNHEY and CDR2 is SMNVEV (reference sequence). V shed 8 bases and J shed 1 base, with 6 bases lying between them. This CDR3 spans 11 amino acids. CDR3 DNA: TGTGCCAGCGGAGTTTCCTACGAGCAGTACTTC. Translating it yields CASGVSYEQYF.

The rearrangement joins TRBV10-3 to TRBJ1-1; 11 nucleotides line up with TRBD1. J gave up 5 bases and V 6 bases, and 5 bases lay outside the gene matches. Germline loops: CDR1 ENHRY, CDR2 SYGVKD. This CDR3 comprises 14 residues. CDR3: CAIRGQGAVTEAFF. The CDR3 nucleotides read TGTGCCATCAGAGGACAGGGGGCGGTAACTGAAGCTTTCTTT.

The rearrangement uses TRBV2 and TRBJ1-5; TRBD1 matches at 9 bases. Germline CDR1 reads SNHLY; CDR2 reads FYNNEI. This CDR3 contains 13 residues. With V trimmed by 8 bases and J by 4 bases, 3 bases remained unmatched. CDR3 loop: CASGGTGNQPQHF. DNA of the CDR3: TGTGCCAGCGGCGGGACAGGGAATCAGCCCCAGCATTTT.

The chain recombines TRBV18 with TRBJ2-3; TRBD1 might be the D (6 bases). Germline loops: CDR1 KGHSH, CDR2 LQKENI. The CDR3 is 15 residues long. The V end was cut by 3 bases, the J end by 2 bases, with 12 bases between. In nucleotides, the CDR3 is TGTGCCAGCTCACCGGGCAGGGGCCCCACAGATACGCAGTATTTT. Translated, it gives CASSPGRGPTDTQYF.

This chain's CDR3 is CASSVSGGNEKLFF. CDR3 in DNA: TGCGCCAGCAGCGTGTCTGGAGGGAATGAAAAACTGTTTTTT. This chain joins TRBV5-1 and TRBJ1-4; D unresolved. This CDR3 is 14 amino acids long. Germline values: CDR1 SGHRS, CDR2 YFSETQ. The V and J ends lost 4 bases and 5 bases respectively, with 12 bases between them.

This chain joins TRBV30 and TRBJ1-4, with 9 bases lining up with TRBD1. Trimming cost V 3 bases and J 14 bases; bases outside gene matches: 13. The CDR3 spans 14 residues. Looked up from germline, CDR1 is GTSNPN and CDR2 is SVGIG (reference sequence). CDR3: CAWSDLRTGEYLFF. In DNA form, the CDR3 reads TGTGCCTGGAGCGATTTGAGGACAGGGGAATATCTGTTTTTT.

Regarding this clone: A read error may produce the germline difference seen at one junction end. The genes are TRBV6-1 and TRBJ1-1, with no clear D. Germline lookup yields CDR1 MNHNS and CDR2 SASEGT. The length of the CDR3 is 13 residues. CDR3 sequence reads: CASREELATEAFF. The CDR3 DNA reads TGTGCCAGCAGGGAAGAGTTGGCCACTGAAGCTTTCTTT.

This chain joins TRBV3-1 (or the pseudogene TRBV3-2) and TRBJ2-1; 8 nucleotides line up with TRBD2. In germline, CDR1 is LGHDT, CDR2 YNNKEL (reference sequence). The ends lost 3 bases at V and 6 bases at J; junction bases unmatched: 1. This CDR3 is built from 13 residues. The CDR3 region is CASSQGLVNEQFF. Here the CDR3 DNA reads TGTGCCAGCAGCCAGGGACTAGTCAATGAGCAGTTCTTC.

This sequence joins TRBV5-1 and TRBJ2-3, with D possibly being TRBD1 (6 bases). Per the germline V gene, CDR1 is SGHRS and CDR2 is YFSETQ. Trimming removed 0 bases from V and 0 bases from J, with 11 bases in between. The CDR3 runs 16 residues. The CDR3 DNA reads TGCGCCAGCAGCTTGGGGCAGGGGCTAAGCACAGATACGCAGTATTTT. Translating gives CASSLGQGLSTDTQYF. The full variable domain, in which reference TRBV5-1 and TRBJ2-3 provide the parts outside the CDR3, is KAGVTQTPRYLIKTRGQQVTLSCSPISGHRSVSWYQQTPGQGLQFLFEYFSETQRNKGNFPGRFSGRQFSNSRSEMNVSTLELGDSALYLCASSLGQGLSTDTQYFGPGTRLTVL.

The rearrangement uses TRBV29-1 and TRBJ1-1; maybe TRBD1 (6 bases). The germline gives CDR1 SQVTM, CDR2 ANQGSEA. Trimming took 7 bases from V and 8 from J, leaving 8 bases between them. There are 9 residues in the CDR3. The CDR3 coding sequence is TGCAGCGCCGGGACAGAAGCTTTCTTT. Amino acid sequence: CSAGTEAFF.

The V gene is TRBV11-2, the J gene TRBJ1-2; D is unclear. The length of the CDR3 is 14 residues. Trimming removed 1 base from V and 5 bases from J, with 11 bases in between. Germline V gene data show CDR1 as SGHAT and CDR2 as FQNNGV. In DNA form, the CDR3 reads TGTGCCAGCAGCTTAGCCGGCGGATCTTATGGCTACACCTTC. Protein sequence: CASSLAGGSYGYTF.

The genes are TRBV18 and TRBJ2-3; maybe TRBD1 (6 bases). Between the trimmed V and J ends, which lost 0 bases and 0 bases, there was a span of 10 bases. There are 16 residues in the CDR3. Germline V CDR1 and CDR2: KGHSH, LQKENI. The CDR3 sequence: CASSPPTGFSTDTQYF. The CDR3 DNA sequence: TGTGCCAGCTCACCACCGACAGGATTTAGCACAGATACGCAGTATTTT.